The 4 T cell receptor beta chains reported below all come from one sample, sequenced in a study of cytomegalovirus exposure and HLA in healthy donors. The PCR had 60 Vbeta and 13 Jbeta primers. Clones were sequenced by immunoSEQ multiplex PCR, and TCRdb holds only the in-frame ones, with some missing. This table has approximately 120,000 clones, around four fifths appearing once. Material for sequencing was PBMCs. All receptors come from a woman aged 40 to 50 in good health and CMV-seropositive.

This clone was seen a single time. The CDR3 bases are TGTGCCAGCAGTGATGAGGGAACAGGGGCGAGGGATACGCAGTATTTT. Residues: CASSDEGTGARDTQYF. The V gene is TRBV25-1, the J gene TRBJ2-3; 7 bases are a match to TRBD1. Germline trimming cut 3 bases from V and 6 bases from J; bases unmatched to any gene: 12. The CDR3 sequence is 16 residues long. The germline CDR1 and CDR2 sequences are MGHDK and SYGVNS.

V gene TRBV28 combines with J gene TRBJ2-5; D is unclear. There are 13 residues in the CDR3. Trimming took off 3 bases at V and 2 bases at J, with 7 bases between the two ends. Germline V gene sequence: CDR1 MDHEN, CDR2 SYDVKM. The CDR3 sequence is CASSLEQQETQYF. CDR3 in DNA: TGTGCCAGCAGTTTGGAACAGCAAGAGACCCAGTACTTC.

This chain connects TRBV13 to TRBJ2-7; D is perhaps TRBD1 (5 bases). The V end lost 5 bases, the J end lost 3 bases, and 11 bases lay between the germline ends. The germline V gene has CDR1 PRHDT and CDR2 FYEKMQ (reference sequence). This CDR3 comprises 13 residues. CDR3 residues: CASSGRTNYEQYF. CDR3 DNA: TGTGCCAGCAGCGGCAGGACAAACTACGAGCAGTACTTC.

The chain combines TRBV2 with TRBJ2-7, with 9 bases identical to TRBD2. CDR3 length equals 15 residues. Per the germline V gene, CDR1 is SNHLY and CDR2 is FYNNEI. The V gene end was trimmed by 6 bases and the J gene end by 5 bases; junction bases not matched to a gene: 11. CDR3 bases: TGTGCCAGCAGGTCCTTGAGCGGGAGGAGGAACGAGCAGTACTTC. Translated, it gives CASRSLSGRRNEQYF.